A selection of T cell receptor beta chains follows, all from one sample in a study of blood T cell repertoires in COVID-19. This table comes from immunoSEQ multiplex PCR, and its TCRdb copy is limited to in-frame clones, with some not included. This table has under 300,000 clones, 70% to 90% appearing once. The sample taken for sequencing was peripheral blood. These receptors came from a woman between 35 and 50 years old who had recovered from COVID-19. CDR3s include the opening cysteine and the closing phenylalanine or tryptophan. Fields, in order: CDR3 length, clone size, J gene, V gene, D gene, CDR3 protein, CDR3 DNA. The D gene is left open where the match is weak. Clone size is not always given. Where it is, it says once, few, many or a class for expanded clones.

CDR3 length: 13
clone size: NA
J gene: TRBJ1-1
V gene: TRBV6-5
D gene: TRBD1
CDR3 protein: CASLGAGGTEAFF
CDR3 DNA: TGTGCCTCCTTAGGGGCAGGGGGCACTGAAGCTTTCTTT

CDR3 length: 14
clone size: NA
J gene: TRBJ2-2
V gene: TRBV18
D gene: NA
CDR3 protein: CASSPPTRTGELFF
CDR3 DNA: TGTGCCAGCTCACCTCCGACTAGGACCGGGGAGCTGTTTTTT

CDR3 length: 14
clone size: NA
J gene: TRBJ2-7
V gene: TRBV7-2
D gene: TRBD2
CDR3 protein: CASSRGTSWDEQYF
CDR3 DNA: TGTGCCAGCAGCAGAGGGACTAGCTGGGACGAGCAGTACTTC

CDR3 length: 17
clone size: NA
J gene: TRBJ1-2
V gene: TRBV10-3
D gene: NA
CDR3 protein: CAIRRGGSSLGDYGYTF
CDR3 DNA: TGTGCCATCAGGAGGGGGGGGAGCTCACTTGGGGACTATGGCTACACCTTC

CDR3 length: 16
clone size: many
J gene: TRBJ2-1
V gene: TRBV7-9
D gene: TRBD2
CDR3 protein: CASRDPRGGSYNEQFF
CDR3 DNA: TGTGCCAGCAGAGACCCCCGGGGCGGGAGCTACAATGAGCAGTTCTTC

CDR3 length: 12
clone size: NA
J gene: TRBJ1-5
V gene: TRBV7-3
D gene: NA
CDR3 protein: CAGIVGAHVGHF
CDR3 DNA: TGTGCCGGTATTGTGGGGGCCCACGTAGGGCATTTT

CDR3 length: 13
clone size: NA
J gene: TRBJ2-3
V gene: TRBV7-9
D gene: NA
CDR3 protein: CASSPPGGDTQYF
CDR3 DNA: TGTGCCAGCAGCCCCCCAGGGGGGGATACGCAGTATTTT

CDR3 length: 13
clone size: NA
J gene: TRBJ1-1
V gene: TRBV6-5
D gene: NA
CDR3 protein: CASSYSVGGQAFF
CDR3 DNA: TGTGCCAGCAGTTACTCGGTGGGGGGACAAGCTTTCTTT

CDR3 length: 14
clone size: NA
J gene: TRBJ2-3
V gene: TRBV28
D gene: NA
CDR3 protein: CASNPRGYTDTQYF
CDR3 DNA: TGTGCCAGCAACCCCCGGGGGTACACAGATACGCAGTATTTT

CDR3 length: 15
clone size: NA
J gene: TRBJ1-2
V gene: TRBV5-1
D gene: NA
CDR3 protein: CASRPGTTVNYGYTF
CDR3 DNA: TGCGCCAGCAGGCCCGGGACAACCGTTAACTATGGCTACACCTTC

CDR3 length: 14
clone size: NA
J gene: TRBJ2-3
V gene: TRBV6-2/TRBV6-3
D gene: TRBD2
CDR3 protein: CASSGGTSGDTQYF
CDR3 DNA: TGTGCCAGCAGTGGCGGGACTAGCGGAGATACGCAGTATTTT

CDR3 length: 12
clone size: NA
J gene: TRBJ1-5
V gene: TRBV7-8
D gene: NA
CDR3 protein: CASSPRGQPQHF
CDR3 DNA: TGTGCCAGCAGCCCCCGGGGTCAGCCCCAGCATTTT

CDR3 length: 14
clone size: NA
J gene: TRBJ1-5
V gene: TRBV5-5
D gene: NA
CDR3 protein: CASSPGVADQPQHF
CDR3 DNA: TGTGCCAGCAGCCCCGGGGTAGCCGATCAGCCCCAGCATTTT

CDR3 length: 13
clone size: NA
J gene: TRBJ1-2
V gene: TRBV7-6
D gene: NA
CDR3 protein: CASSPGGPDGYTF
CDR3 DNA: TGTGCCAGCAGCCCCGGGGGTCCGGATGGCTACACCTTC

CDR3 length: 16
clone size: NA
J gene: TRBJ1-4
V gene: TRBV19
D gene: NA
CDR3 protein: CASSIGQLATNEKLFF
CDR3 DNA: TGTGCCAGTAGTATAGGCCAGTTGGCAACTAATGAAAAACTGTTTTTT

CDR3 length: 13
clone size: once
J gene: TRBJ1-1
V gene: TRBV29-1
D gene: NA
CDR3 protein: CSALTNGGTEAFF
CDR3 DNA: TGCAGCGCCCTTACAAACGGAGGCACTGAAGCTTTCTTT

CDR3 length: 11
clone size: once
J gene: TRBJ1-5
V gene: TRBV6-2/TRBV6-3
D gene: NA
CDR3 protein: CASSVPGPQHF
CDR3 DNA: TGTGCCAGCAGCGTCCCGGGGCCCCAGCATTTT

CDR3 length: 15
clone size: NA
J gene: TRBJ1-4
V gene: TRBV24-1
D gene: TRBD1
CDR3 protein: CATSDPQGPDEKLFF
CDR3 DNA: TGTGCCACCAGTGACCCACAGGGGCCGGACGAAAAACTGTTTTTT

CDR3 length: 15
clone size: NA
J gene: TRBJ2-1
V gene: TRBV10-3
D gene: TRBD2
CDR3 protein: CAISRLAGGADEQFF
CDR3 DNA: TGTGCCATCAGCCGACTAGCGGGAGGGGCCGATGAGCAGTTCTTC

CDR3 length: 12
clone size: NA
J gene: TRBJ2-4
V gene: TRBV30
D gene: NA
CDR3 protein: CAYQGAKNIQYF
CDR3 DNA: TGTGCCTACCAGGGGGCCAAAAACATTCAGTACTTC

CDR3 length: 16
clone size: NA
J gene: TRBJ1-3
V gene: TRBV5-1
D gene: NA
CDR3 protein: CASSLVGTGTGNTIYF
CDR3 DNA: TGCGCCAGCAGCTTGGTAGGAACAGGGACGGGAAACACCATATATTTT

CDR3 length: 14
clone size: NA
J gene: TRBJ1-1
V gene: TRBV6-2/TRBV6-3
D gene: NA
CDR3 protein: CASSYFQGNTEAFF
CDR3 DNA: TGTGCCAGCAGTTACTTCCAGGGGAACACTGAAGCTTTCTTT

CDR3 length: 18
clone size: NA
J gene: TRBJ2-4
V gene: TRBV5-1
D gene: NA
CDR3 protein: CASSLGAIAELAKNIQYF
CDR3 DNA: TGCGCCAGCAGCTTAGGAGCTATAGCGGAATTAGCCAAAAACATTCAGTACTTC

CDR3 length: 13
clone size: few
J gene: TRBJ1-1
V gene: TRBV30
D gene: NA
CDR3 protein: CAWSLQGNTEAFF
CDR3 DNA: TGTGCCTGGAGCCTACAGGGTAACACTGAAGCTTTCTTT

CDR3 length: 14
clone size: few
J gene: TRBJ1-5
V gene: TRBV2
D gene: TRBD1
CDR3 protein: CASRGTASHQPQHF
CDR3 DNA: TGTGCCAGCAGGGGGACAGCGAGCCATCAGCCCCAGCATTTT

CDR3 length: 19
clone size: NA
J gene: TRBJ1-3
V gene: TRBV3-1/TRBV3-2
D gene: NA
CDR3 protein: CASSQVWGPTGSSGNTIYF
CDR3 DNA: TGTGCCAGCAGCCAAGTCTGGGGACCCACAGGGTCCTCTGGAAACACCATATATTTT

CDR3 length: 18
clone size: once
J gene: TRBJ2-3
V gene: TRBV7-2
D gene: TRBD2
CDR3 protein: CASSFQLAGSSSTDTQYF
CDR3 DNA: TGTGCCAGCAGCTTCCAACTAGCGGGATCTTCTAGCACAGATACGCAGTATTTT

CDR3 length: 11
clone size: NA
J gene: TRBJ2-1
V gene: TRBV25-1
D gene: NA
CDR3 protein: CASSEQNEQFF
CDR3 DNA: TGTGCCAGCAGTGAGCAGAATGAGCAGTTCTTC

CDR3 length: 14
clone size: once
J gene: TRBJ1-5
V gene: TRBV2
D gene: TRBD1
CDR3 protein: CASSEGQAGQPQHF
CDR3 DNA: TGTGCCAGCAGCGAAGGACAGGCAGGGCAGCCCCAGCATTTT

CDR3 length: 18
clone size: NA
J gene: TRBJ2-1
V gene: TRBV24-1
D gene: TRBD2
CDR3 protein: CATSDLGGSHDSYNEQFF
CDR3 DNA: TGTGCCACCAGTGATTTGGGCGGGAGCCACGACTCCTACAATGAGCAGTTCTTC

CDR3 length: 13
clone size: NA
J gene: TRBJ2-2
V gene: TRBV5-1
D gene: NA
CDR3 protein: CASRAPGTGELFF
CDR3 DNA: TGCGCCAGCAGAGCCCCAGGCACCGGGGAGCTGTTTTTT

CDR3 length: 15
clone size: NA
J gene: TRBJ1-1
V gene: TRBV9
D gene: NA
CDR3 protein: CASSPWGGMNTEAFF
CDR3 DNA: TGTGCCAGCAGCCCTTGGGGGGGGATGAACACTGAAGCTTTCTTT

CDR3 length: 15
clone size: NA
J gene: TRBJ1-2
V gene: TRBV5-4
D gene: NA
CDR3 protein: CASSSPRHANYGYTF
CDR3 DNA: TGTGCCAGCAGCTCCCCCCGACATGCGAACTATGGCTACACCTTC

CDR3 length: 15
clone size: NA
J gene: TRBJ2-5
V gene: TRBV18
D gene: TRBD2
CDR3 protein: CASSPRTSGLETQYF
CDR3 DNA: TGTGCCAGCTCACCACGGACTAGCGGCCTAGAGACCCAGTACTTC

CDR3 length: 16
clone size: NA
J gene: TRBJ2-1
V gene: TRBV4-1
D gene: TRBD2
CDR3 protein: CASSPPQREGSNEQFF
CDR3 DNA: TGCGCCAGCAGCCCCCCCCAGCGGGAGGGCAGCAATGAGCAGTTCTTC

CDR3 length: 14
clone size: NA
J gene: TRBJ2-2
V gene: TRBV19
D gene: TRBD2
CDR3 protein: CASRGTSVTGELFF
CDR3 DNA: TGTGCCAGTAGAGGGACTAGCGTCACCGGGGAGCTGTTTTTT

CDR3 length: 13
clone size: NA
J gene: TRBJ2-1
V gene: TRBV9
D gene: NA
CDR3 protein: CASSVTPSGEQFF
CDR3 DNA: TGTGCCAGCAGCGTAACCCCCAGTGGTGAGCAGTTCTTC

CDR3 length: 13
clone size: NA
J gene: TRBJ1-1
V gene: TRBV6-5
D gene: NA
CDR3 protein: CASINHLGAEAFF
CDR3 DNA: TGTGCCAGCATCAACCACCTCGGGGCTGAAGCTTTCTTT

CDR3 length: 12
clone size: NA
J gene: TRBJ2-7
V gene: TRBV27
D gene: NA
CDR3 protein: CASSARRDEQYF
CDR3 DNA: TGTGCCAGCAGTGCTAGGAGGGACGAGCAGTACTTC

CDR3 length: 14
clone size: NA
J gene: TRBJ1-2
V gene: TRBV19
D gene: NA
CDR3 protein: CASSIAGDYYGYTF
CDR3 DNA: TGTGCCAGTAGTATAGCGGGGGATTACTATGGCTACACCTTC

CDR3 length: 13
clone size: NA
J gene: TRBJ1-2
V gene: TRBV30
D gene: TRBD1
CDR3 protein: CAWSRTGVLGYTF
CDR3 DNA: TGTGCCTGGAGTCGGACAGGGGTTTTGGGCTACACCTTC

CDR3 length: 14
clone size: NA
J gene: TRBJ2-3
V gene: TRBV6-4
D gene: TRBD1
CDR3 protein: CASSRTGATDTQYF
CDR3 DNA: TGTGCCAGCAGCCGGACAGGGGCCACAGATACGCAGTATTTT

CDR3 length: 15
clone size: NA
J gene: TRBJ1-6
V gene: TRBV9
D gene: NA
CDR3 protein: CASSARGVLNSPLHF
CDR3 DNA: TGTGCCAGCAGCGCCAGGGGCGTACTCAATTCACCCCTCCACTTT

CDR3 length: 12
clone size: NA
J gene: TRBJ1-1
V gene: TRBV11-3
D gene: NA
CDR3 protein: CASSPWTGEAFF
CDR3 DNA: TGTGCCAGCAGCCCTTGGACGGGGGAAGCTTTCTTT